This T cell receptor (beta chain) was observed in a study of Ad26.COV2.S vaccination and SARS-CoV-2 variants. Across the whole study: A COV1001 Ad26.COV2.S trial-arm participant provided the sample. Findings and limits, study-wide: Researchers reported similar non-spike TCR breadth in vaccine and placebo recipients. Recipients given vaccine exceeded placebo recipients in spike-specific TCR breadth.

Treatment specified: about 20 received Ad26.COV2.S at low or high dose, single or two shots; roughly 5 received placebo; per-sample allocation not given. The samples were gathered on day 63 after the first injection of vaccine or placebo. Vaccine was an Ad26 vector expressing Wuhan-strain SARS-CoV-2 spike. A word on this clone: Its antigen is undetermined. Additional DNA sequences in this sample encode the identical CDR3.

Assay: immunoSEQ multiplex PCR; the TCRdb copy retains only in-frame clones and omits some. Of approximately 360,000 clones listed, about four fifths are singletons. Trimming took 6 bases from V and 2 from J, leaving 10 bases between them. Germline values: CDR1 SEHNR, CDR2 FQNEAQ (reference sequence). The CDR3 extends over 13 amino acids. Sequences were derived from peripheral blood, sampled in a trial of Ad26.COV2.S vaccine versus placebo. The receptor's source is a person between 18 and 60 years old who received the Ad26.COV2.S COVID-19 vaccine or a placebo. V usage is TRBV7-9 and J usage is TRBJ1-1; the D gene is possibly TRBD1 (5 bases). CDR3 sequence (DNA): TGTGCCAGCAGTTCTCAGGGTAACACTGAAGCTTTCTTT. Encoded protein: CASSSQGNTEAFF.